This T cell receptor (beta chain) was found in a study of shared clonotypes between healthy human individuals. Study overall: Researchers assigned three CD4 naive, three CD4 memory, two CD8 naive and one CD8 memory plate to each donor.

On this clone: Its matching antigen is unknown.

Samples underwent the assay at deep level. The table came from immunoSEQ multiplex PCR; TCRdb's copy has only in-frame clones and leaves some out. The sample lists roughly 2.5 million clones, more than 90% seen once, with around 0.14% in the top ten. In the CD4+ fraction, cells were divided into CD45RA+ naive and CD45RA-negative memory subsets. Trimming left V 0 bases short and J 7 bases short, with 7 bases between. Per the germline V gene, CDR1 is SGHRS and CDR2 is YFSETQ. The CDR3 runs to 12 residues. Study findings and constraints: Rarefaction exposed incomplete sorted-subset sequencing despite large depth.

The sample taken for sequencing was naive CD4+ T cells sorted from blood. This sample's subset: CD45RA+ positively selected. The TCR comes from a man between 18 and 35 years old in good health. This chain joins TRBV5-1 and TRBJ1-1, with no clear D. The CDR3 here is CASSLDEVEAFF. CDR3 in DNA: TGCGCCAGCAGCTTGGATGAAGTTGAAGCTTTCTTT.